This TCR beta chain was obtained from a study of response to subunit inactivated influenza vaccine. Via MiXCR, TCRdb re-called the RT-PCR reads, giving one row per CDR3 protein. The sample has more than 500,000 distinct CDR3 sequences; 11% are singletons. Germline V CDR1 and CDR2: MGHRA, YSYEKL. Trimming at V came to 1 base and at J to 0 bases, leaving 5 bases not matched to a gene. The CDR3 consists of 17 residues. The same specimen was also included in a second study, on T cells expressing NK-cell markers. From that second work: Scientists made TCR beta cDNA using 5'RACE template switching with UMIs. Sorted CD3+CD56-NKG2C+, CD3+CD56+NKG2C+ and CD3+CD56+NKG2C- T cells supplied the TCR beta repertoires.

Sequenced here: PBMCs from blood, sampled on the day of vaccination. The chain links TRBV4-1 to TRBJ2-5; 10 bases map to TRBD2. The TCR originated in a man aged 50-59 years who received an inactivated influenza vaccine. CDR3: CASSQAQRGGYQETQYF. The CDR3 coding sequence is TGCGCCAGCAGCCAAGCCCAGCGGGGGGGCTACCAAGAGACCCAGTACTTC.